This TCR beta chain was retrieved from a study of blood T cells in healthy people across ages. Study as a whole: Template switching captured about one barcoded beta molecule per two T cells.

Then a second PCR, running roughly 7 to 11 cycles, was carried out with a sample-barcoded 5' primer and a J-beta primer mix. TCRdb ran MiXCR on the 5' RACE reads and lists one entry per CDR3 protein. The table includes about a million distinct CDR3 sequences, around two fifths detected once. General observations from the study: Among long-lived donors, naive CD4+ cells were more numerous and diversity higher than in aged donors.

With regard to this clonotype: Its antigen is not known.

Every sample yielded at least 7 million isolated PBMCs. Germline CDR1 and CDR2: SNHLY and FYNNEI. The trim removed 3 bases at V and 2 bases at J, leaving 4 bases unmatched. CDR3 length: 15 residues. The specimen sequenced was blood. The chain combines TRBV2 with TRBJ2-3; TRBD1 matches 8 bases. This sequence originates from a man aged 18 to 30 in good health. The CDR3 DNA reads TGTGCCAGCAGTGAGAGGACAGGGACCACAGATACGCAGTATTTT. As protein: CASSERTGTTDTQYF.